This TCR beta chain comes out of a study of CD8+ T cells in alopecia areata. The study's findings and limits: Lesional scalp displayed greater clonality than normal scalp, most notably in alopecia totalis/universalis.

A remark on this clone: Its antigen is not known.

Patients with alopecia areata provided lesional scalp punch biopsies as well as peripheral blood. Cell sorting on a FACSAria was used to separate CD4+ and CD8+ T cells from the PBMCs. As the sequencing template, cDNA was produced by extracting RNA and reverse transcribing it. Data came from immunoSEQ multiplex PCR; TCRdb stores just in-frame clones and leaves some out. Here the sample spans roughly 130,000 clones, roughly three fifths being singletons. V was pared by 9 bases and J by 4 bases, with 13 bases between. CDR3 length: 13 amino acids. Germline CDR1 is SGHRS and CDR2 is YFSETQ. J is TRBJ2-2 and V is TRBV5-1; D is ambiguous. The sequencing used CD4+ T cells sorted from blood, collected at week 0. This receptor was identified in a human donor with alopecia areata. CDR3 in amino acids: CATKEPFTGELFF. CDR3 coding DNA: TGCGCCACCAAGGAGCCCTTCACCGGGGAGCTGTTTTTT.